The clone carrying this T cell receptor (beta chain) was observed many times. The entry originates in a study of T cells of healthy individuals. TCRdb re-called the 5' RACE reads through MiXCR, storing one row per CDR3 protein. The sample yields some 85,000 distinct CDR3 sequences, about 5% seen once. V was clipped by 5 bases and J by 7 bases, with 14 bases between them. The CDR3 has 14 amino acids. The germline V gene encodes CDR1 LNHNV and CDR2 YYDKDF (reference sequence). This chain links TRBV15 with TRBJ2-2; D may be TRBD1 (6 bases). This clonotype originated in a female donor in good health. CDR3 amino acids: CATSGRGVGGELFF. In DNA, the CDR3 is TGTGCCACCAGCGGCAGGGGAGTTGGCGGGGAGCTGTTTTTT.